A single sample is the source of the 27 T cell receptor beta chains below, sequenced in a study of T-cell reconstitution after alpha-beta-depleted transplantation in children. Unique molecular identifiers were built into the TCRbeta library. MiXCR, run by TCRdb on the PCR reads, gives a single entry per CDR3 protein. The data contain 670,000 or so distinct CDR3 sequences, over 10% of them seen just once; the ten biggest clones take up about 0.79%. The sequenced sample was PBMCs, obtained before TCRalphabeta/CD19-depleted stem cell transplant. The receptors originated from a girl aged 2 to 9 with congenital amegakaryocytic thrombocytopenia, due to receive a stem cell transplant.

V is TRBV7-9 and J is TRBJ2-1, with TRBD2 as a possible D gene (6 bases). The germline V and J ends were trimmed by 5 bases and 9 bases, with 20 bases remaining between them. This CDR3 comprises 15 residues. The V gene's germline CDR1 is SEHNR and CDR2 FQNEAQ (reference sequence). CDR3: CASSPIGTRAIEQFF. CDR3 bases: TGTGCCAGCAGCCCTATAGGGACTCGAGCAATTGAGCAGTTCTTC. Drawing the rest from reference TRBV7-9 and TRBJ2-1, the complete variable domain is DTGVSQNPRHKITKRGQNVTFRCDPISEHNRLYWYRQTLGQGPEFLTYFQNEAQLEKSRLLSDRFSAERPKGSFSTLEIQRTEQGDSAMYLCASSPIGTRAIEQFFGPGTRLTVL.

This clonotype was seen a few times. The chain has TRBV12-3 or TRBV12-4 and TRBJ2-3; no clear D gene. The CDR3 runs 17 residues. V lost 5 bases to trimming and J lost 2 bases, with 20 bases between them. The CDR3 is CASSPTRLQGFTDTQYF. The CDR3 DNA is TGTGCCAGCAGTCCGACTCGGCTACAAGGATTCACAGATACGCAGTATTTT.

The CDR3 loop is CASSQGLLRAYEQYF. CDR3 DNA sequence: TGTGCCAGCAGCCAAGGGTTACTACGGGCCTACGAGCAGTACTTC. The V gene is TRBV3-1, the J gene TRBJ2-7; no clear D gene. The CDR3 is made up of 15 amino acids. Germline lookup yields CDR1 LGHDT and CDR2 YNNKEL (reference sequence). V was clipped by 1 base and J by 2 bases, with 12 bases between them.

A few counts support this clonotype. This chain joins TRBV5-1 and TRBJ2-7, with 9 positions matching TRBD1. This CDR3 has 16 amino acids. Germline V gives CDR1 SGHRS, CDR2 YFSETQ. Trimming took 0 bases from V and 0 from J; bases not matched to a gene: 4. CDR3 in DNA: TGCGCCAGCAGCTTGGGGGGGACAGGGTCCTCCTACGAGCAGTACTTC. As protein: CASSLGGTGSSYEQYF.

The chain links TRBV20-1 to TRBJ2-1; 11 nucleotides agree with TRBD1. The CDR3 consists of 16 residues. Unmatched junction bases numbered 13, after V lost 5 bases and J lost 7 bases. The germline gives CDR1 DFQATT, CDR2 SNEGSKA (reference sequence). The CDR3: CSAWTGGLLGGNEQFF. CDR3 DNA sequence: TGCAGTGCTTGGACAGGGGGCCTTCTGGGGGGAAATGAGCAGTTCTTC.

This clonotype was recorded many times. This chain joins TRBV18 and TRBJ2-5; 10 bases are a match to TRBD1. V dropped 5 bases and J dropped 5; count of bases not matched to a gene: 5. The length of the CDR3 is 14 residues. The V gene's germline CDR1 is KGHSH and CDR2 LQKENI. CDR3 loop: CASSDADRGETQYF. CDR3 nucleotide sequence: TGTGCCAGCTCAGATGCGGACAGGGGGGAGACCCAGTACTTC.

This clonotype was observed many times. The chain recombines TRBV12-3 or TRBV12-4 with TRBJ1-1, with a tentative D call TRBD1 (5 bases). V was pared by 3 bases and J by 6 bases, with 14 bases between. The CDR3 length is 14 residues. The DNA of the CDR3 is TGTGCCAGCAGTTTCCCAGGGCTCGTCGCTGAAGCTTTCTTT. Encoded protein: CASSFPGLVAEAFF.

V gene TRBV2 combines with J gene TRBJ2-2, with D possibly being TRBD1 (6 bases). The CDR3 has 13 residues. Looked up from germline, CDR1 is SNHLY and CDR2 is FYNNEI. V was pared by 10 bases and J by 5 bases, with 14 bases between. The CDR3 coding sequence is TGTGCCAAGGGGGACGTAGAGACCGGGGAGCTGTTTTTT. Amino acid sequence: CAKGDVETGELFF.

This clonotype was counted many times. The chain joins TRBV5-1 to TRBJ2-5; D is perhaps TRBD2 (5 bases). V lost 3 bases, J lost 6 bases, and 21 bases lay in between. The CDR3 totals 16 residues. Germline V gives CDR1 SGHRS, CDR2 YFSETQ. The CDR3: CASSSTEQTYGKTQYF. The DNA for the CDR3 is TGCGCCAGCAGCTCGACCGAGCAGACCTACGGGAAGACCCAGTACTTC.

The table lists this clonotype with many counts. This sequence joins TRBV20-1 and TRBJ2-7; a possible D gene is TRBD2 (5 bases). CDR3 length: 16 residues. Germline V gene sequence: CDR1 DFQATT, CDR2 SNEGSKA (reference sequence). V gave up 2 bases and J gave up 2 bases, with 19 bases separating them. The CDR3 coding sequence is TGCAGTGCTAGAAGTGTTGTCAGGACTTCCACCTACGAGCAGTACTTC. Its translation is CSARSVVRTSTYEQYF.

This clonotype has ten or more counts. V and J are TRBV5-1 and TRBJ1-1; D remains ambiguous. Looked up from germline, CDR1 is SGHRS and CDR2 is YFSETQ. The CDR3 totals 14 residues. The germline V and J ends were trimmed by 3 bases and 1 base, with 10 bases remaining between them. The CDR3 is CASSWGEGNTEAFF. Written as DNA, the CDR3 is TGCGCCAGCAGCTGGGGAGAAGGGAACACTGAAGCTTTCTTT.

This clonotype came up many times. J is TRBJ1-2 and V is TRBV9; D perhaps matches TRBD1 (5 bases). In germline, CDR1 is SGDLS, CDR2 YYNGEE. Trimming cost V 4 bases and J 0 bases, with 13 bases left between them. There are 15 residues in the CDR3. This CDR3 is CASSTRTQTNYGYTF. The DNA of the CDR3 is TGTGCCAGCAGCACTCGGACACAAACTAACTATGGCTACACCTTC.

This clonotype has a count of ten or more. This CDR3 reads CASSWTGSPGYTF. CDR3 DNA: TGTGCCAGCAGTTGGACAGGGTCCCCTGGCTACACCTTC. This chain links TRBV28 with TRBJ1-2; 8 positions agree with TRBD1. This CDR3 is built from 13 residues. Germline V lookup: CDR1 MDHEN, CDR2 SYDVKM. J lost 7 bases, V lost 4 bases, and 5 bases had no gene match.

CDR3 in DNA: TGCAGTGCTAGCAAATTAGACAGGGGCATGGGGGAGACCCAGTACTTC. Its translation: CSASKLDRGMGETQYF. This chain joins TRBV20-1 and TRBJ2-5; 8 positions agree with TRBD1. The V and J ends lost 3 bases and 5 bases, in that order; junction bases with no gene match: 14. The CDR3 length is 16 residues. Germline CDR1 is DFQATT and CDR2 is SNEGSKA (reference sequence).

The genes are TRBV6-4 and TRBJ2-1, with TRBD2 identical over 9 bases. Germline CDR1 is MRHNA and CDR2 is SNTAGT. V shed 2 bases, J shed 9 bases, and the junction held 5 bases outside the gene matches. This CDR3 has 14 residues. CDR3 loop: CASSDDKTSGEQFF. The CDR3 DNA reads TGTGCCAGCAGTGACGATAAGACTAGCGGTGAGCAGTTCTTC.

The chain recombines TRBV5-1 with TRBJ1-2, with D maybe TRBD1 (5 bases). V lost 1 base to trimming and J lost 2 bases, with 12 bases between them. This CDR3 comprises 15 residues. Germline CDR1 is SGHRS and CDR2 is YFSETQ. The CDR3 nucleotides read TGCGCCAGCAGCTTGTCCGGGGCGGCGAACTATGGCTACACCTTC. Its translation is CASSLSGAANYGYTF.

This clonotype appeared many times. The chain joins TRBV20-1 to TRBJ2-1; 7 bases align to TRBD2. In germline, CDR1 is DFQATT, CDR2 SNEGSKA (reference sequence). The CDR3 has 15 residues. V lost 5 bases, J lost 0 bases, and 7 bases stayed unmatched. The CDR3 DNA is TGCAGTGCTGCCCCCGGGGGGAGCTCCTACAATGAGCAGTTCTTC. It specifies CSAAPGGSSYNEQFF.

This clonotype was seen repeatedly, ten times or more. The CDR3 sequence is CSARPGTGFGGYTF. The CDR3 region has the DNA TGCAGTGCCCGTCCCGGGACAGGGTTCGGTGGCTACACCTTC. The V call is TRBV20-1, the J call TRBJ1-2; 9 bases match TRBD1. Germline-derived CDR1 and CDR2 are DFQATT and SNEGSKA (reference sequence). The CDR3 extends over 14 amino acids. V shed 6 bases, J shed 7 bases, and the junction held 12 bases outside the gene matches.

This clonotype showed up just a few times. This chain links TRBV9 with TRBJ2-2; TRBD1 matches at 9 bases. From germline, CDR1 is SGDLS and CDR2 YYNGEE. V lost 4 bases to trimming and J lost 7 bases; unmatched junction nucleotides: 8. This CDR3 contains 15 residues. The CDR3 DNA reads as TGTGCCAGCAGCCCGCACAGGGGGCGTAGCGGGGAGCTGTTTTTT. This gives the protein CASSPHRGRSGELFF.

This clonotype was seen ten or more times. The V call is TRBV6-5, the J call TRBJ1-4; weak D call: TRBD1 (5 bases). This CDR3 is built from 15 residues. V lost 0 bases and J lost 6, with 11 bases in between. Germline lookup yields CDR1 MNHEY and CDR2 SVGAGI. CDR3 amino acids: CASSYSGGGDEKLFF. In DNA form, the CDR3 reads TGTGCCAGCAGTTACTCGGGAGGAGGGGATGAAAAACTGTTTTTT.

This clonotype was counted only a few times. The chain recombines TRBV11-2 with TRBJ2-3, with a possible D match to TRBD1 (5 bases). Germline CDR1 reads SGHAT; CDR2 reads FQNNGV. Trimming cost V 4 bases and J 6 bases, with 11 bases left between them. The CDR3 spans 13 residues. The chain's CDR3 is CASSSMRQDTQYF. The CDR3 region has the DNA TGTGCCAGCAGCTCTATGAGACAGGATACGCAGTATTTT.

The chain has TRBV5-1 and TRBJ1-1, with no clear D. This CDR3 contains 16 residues. Deletions cut 4 bases from V and 0 bases from J, with 16 bases between. Germline V lookup: CDR1 SGHRS, CDR2 YFSETQ. The CDR3 is CASSLGRYGMNTEAFF. As DNA, the CDR3 is TGCGCCAGCAGCCTCGGGCGGTACGGCATGAACACTGAAGCTTTCTTT.

Concerning this clonotype: This may be a read error, as it is one base from a much larger clone. The chain has TRBV5-1 and TRBJ2-5, with D possibly TRBD1 on 6 matching bases. The CDR3 runs 14 residues. V lost 1 base to trimming and J lost 4 bases, with 11 bases between them. Germline V gene sequence: CDR1 SGHRS, CDR2 YFSETQ. Here the CDR3 reads CASSLRTGTETQYF. The DNA of the CDR3 is TGCGCCAGCAGCTTGCGAACAGGGACAGAGACCCAGTACTTC.

The sample holds many counts of this clonotype. The V call is TRBV6-5, the J call TRBJ2-1, with D perhaps given as TRBD1 or TRBD2 (5 bases each). CDR3 length equals 14 residues. The germline V and J ends were trimmed by 6 bases and 8 bases, with 17 bases remaining between them. Germline assignment: CDR1 MNHEY and CDR2 SVGAGI. For the CDR3, the DNA is TGTGCCAGCAGCTGGGGGTCTAGAGGCGATGAGCAGTTCTTC. This encodes CASSWGSRGDEQFF.

Turning to this clonotype: Being one base from a much bigger clone, this may be a read error. The gene calls are TRBV15 and TRBJ2-1, with D unresolved. The CDR3 is 14 residues long. V lost 1 base, J lost 10 bases, and 14 bases lay in between. Germline-derived CDR1 and CDR2 are LNHNV and YYDKDF (reference sequence). The CDR3 sequence is CATSRVVLGKEQFF. In DNA form, the CDR3 reads TGTGCCACCAGCAGAGTGGTGTTAGGTAAGGAGCAGTTCTTC.

This clonotype showed up just a few times. The chain uses TRBV12-3 or TRBV12-4 and TRBJ2-3; 7 nucleotides align to TRBD2. The CDR3 has 14 amino acids. After removal of 7 bases from V and 4 bases from J, the junction contained 8 bases not matched to a gene. CDR3 sequence reads: CASTLAGKADTQYF. For the CDR3, the DNA is TGTGCCAGCACCTTAGCGGGTAAAGCAGATACGCAGTATTTT.

Details on this clonotype: A much larger clonotype is one base distant, so this may be a read error. The chain couples TRBV7-2 to TRBJ2-1; 8 nucleotides line up with TRBD2. V shed 3 bases and J 12 bases; nucleotides not matched to a gene: 13. CDR1 SGHTA and CDR2 FQGNSA come from the germline V gene. There are 15 residues in the CDR3. The CDR3 DNA is TGTGCCAGCAGCTTTGTTTCGAGCGGGGGAGGGGGGCAGTTCTTC. Its translation: CASSFVSSGGGGQFF.